This is a list of T cell receptor beta chains from one sample in a study of cytotoxic CD8 clonotypes in ibrutinib-treated CLL. Clones were sequenced by immunoSEQ multiplex PCR, and TCRdb holds only the in-frame ones, with some missing. The sample includes 200,000 to 250,000 clones, 65% to 80% of them seen just once. The source material was PBMCs, sampled after 12 months of ibrutinib treatment. These receptors all stem from a human donor with chronic lymphocytic leukemia. CDR3s include the opening cysteine and the closing phenylalanine or tryptophan. A D gene is named only where the DNA matches it firmly. Clone size is stated in some rows and not others, as once, few, many or a class when expanded.

TRBD1 TRBJ2-7 . TRBV28 CASSSGQGASYEQYF TGTGCCAGCAGTTCCGGACAGGGGGCCTCCTACGAGCAGTACTTC
TRBD2 TRBJ2-3 . TRBV7-6 CASSFGGATDTQYF TGTGCCAGCAGCTTCGGGGGGGCCACAGATACGCAGTATTTT
TRBD1 TRBJ2-1 many TRBV6-5 CASSYDRGWFF TGTGCCAGCAGTTACGACAGGGGTTGGTTCTTC
TRBD2 TRBJ2-1 . TRBV2 CASTRLAGGDEQFF TGTGCCAGCACCAGACTAGCGGGGGGTGATGAGCAGTTCTTC
. TRBJ2-1 . TRBV4-2 CASSQGGGGSYNEQFF TGTGCCAGCAGCCAAGGTGGAGGGGGCTCCTACAATGAGCAGTTCTTC
TRBD2 TRBJ2-7 once TRBV6-8 CASRSDGTSGSYEQYF TGTGCCAGCAGGAGCGACGGGACTAGCGGCTCCTACGAGCAGTACTTC
. TRBJ1-5 few TRBV9 CASSPRDVANSNQPQHF TGTGCCAGCAGCCCCAGGGACGTGGCGAATAGCAATCAGCCCCAGCATTTT
. TRBJ1-6 . TRBV6-6 CASTPLQTYNSPLHF TGTGCCAGCACCCCCCTCCAGACCTATAATTCACCCCTCCACTTT
. TRBJ1-3 . TRBV7-9 CASSFSGTGSGNTIYF TGTGCCAGCAGCTTTTCCGGGACGGGCTCTGGAAACACCATATATTTT
. TRBJ1-2 . TRBV5-1 CASSLGGGQTNYGYTF TGCGCCAGCAGCTTGGGGGGAGGACAGACCAACTATGGCTACACCTTC
TRBD2 TRBJ2-7 . TRBV5-1 CASNPGGLARSYEQYF TGCGCCAGCAACCCCGGGGGACTAGCGCGATCCTACGAGCAGTACTTC
. TRBJ1-1 . TRBV20-1 CSAKGRTEAFF TGCAGTGCGAAAGGGCGGACTGAAGCTTTCTTT
TRBD2 TRBJ2-3 . TRBV6-5 CASSYTTGRGGTQYF TGTGCCAGCAGTTATACGACCGGCCGGGGGGGTACGCAGTATTTT
TRBD1 TRBJ1-4 . TRBV7-2 CASSSDRSSEKLFF TGTGCCAGCAGCTCGGACAGGTCGTCGGAAAAACTGTTTTTT
. TRBJ1-2 many TRBV5-1 CASSLERNGYTF TGCGCCAGCAGCTTGGAGCGTAACGGCTACACCTTC
TRBD1 TRBJ2-7 few TRBV5-1 CASSQEAGGGYEQYF TGCGCCAGCAGCCAGGAGGCAGGGGGCGGGTACGAGCAGTACTTC
TRBD1 TRBJ1-2 once TRBV18 CASSLSQGSFLDGYTF TGTGCCAGCTCCCTTTCACAGGGGTCATTTTTGGATGGCTACACCTTC
. TRBJ2-6 . TRBV30 CAWSRGFSGANVLTF TGTGCCTGGAGTAGGGGTTTCTCTGGGGCCAACGTCCTGACTTTC
. TRBJ1-4 . TRBV28 CASSQRPDSEKLFF TGTGCCAGCAGTCAACGACCGGACAGCGAAAAACTGTTTTTT
TRBD1 TRBJ1-2 . TRBV19 CASRTGWQNGYTF TGTGCCAGTAGGACAGGGTGGCAAAATGGCTACACCTTC
. TRBJ2-7 few TRBV2 CAREGVHEQYF TGTGCCAGGGAGGGAGTCCACGAGCAGTACTTC
. TRBJ1-2 . TRBV5-4 CASSLKGFFDGYTF TGTGCCAGCAGCTTGAAAGGATTCTTTGATGGCTACACCTTC
TRBD2 TRBJ2-3 once TRBV7-6 CASSLTSGTSTDTQYF TGTGCCAGCAGCTTAACTAGCGGGACTAGCACAGATACGCAGTATTTT
TRBD2 TRBJ2-1 . TRBV4-2 CASSQNTHRGRGNEQFF TGTGCCAGCAGCCAAAATACTCATCGAGGGAGGGGCAATGAGCAGTTCTTC
. TRBJ1-2 . TRBV18 CASSQDSLLYGYTF TGTGCCAGCTCACAAGACAGCTTACTCTATGGCTACACCTTC
. TRBJ1-6 once TRBV27 CASSDRPVPPNSPLHF TGTGCCAGCAGTGACAGGCCAGTTCCCCCAAATTCACCCCTCCACTTT
. TRBJ1-1 . TRBV30 CAWSGQNTNTEAFF TGTGCCTGGAGCGGACAGAATACGAACACTGAAGCTTTCTTT
TRBD2 TRBJ2-1 . TRBV25-1 CASSPTLAGAYNEQFF TGTGCCAGCAGTCCCACCTTAGCGGGAGCTTACAATGAGCAGTTCTTC
. TRBJ1-2 . TRBV7-9 CASSIDRTYGYTF TGTGCCAGCAGCATAGACAGGACCTATGGCTACACCTTC
TRBD1 TRBJ1-4 . TRBV30 CAWSGDSLNLATNEKLFF TGTGCCTGGAGTGGGGACAGCTTGAACCTTGCAACTAATGAAAAACTGTTTTTT
. TRBJ1-5 . TRBV27 CASSFALGQPQHF TGTGCCAGCAGTTTCGCTTTAGGTCAGCCCCAGCATTTT
. TRBJ2-7 . TRBV7-2 CASSLVSSSYEQYF TGTGCCAGCAGCTTAGTATCGAGCTCCTACGAGCAGTACTTC
TRBD1 TRBJ2-2 . TRBV18 CASSSGTGGIAGELFF TGTGCCAGCTCATCCGGGACAGGGGGCATTGCCGGGGAGCTGTTTTTT
. TRBJ2-3 . TRBV12-1 CASSSRTSGSYTDTQYF TGTGCCAGCAGCTCTCGGACTAGCGGGAGTTACACAGATACGCAGTATTTT
TRBD1 TRBJ1-5 few TRBV7-8 CASTRTGANQPQHF TGTGCCAGCACCCGGACAGGGGCCAATCAGCCCCAGCATTTT
TRBD1 TRBJ2-5 . TRBV7-7 CASSSGQGETQYF TGTGCTAGCAGCTCAGGACAGGGGGAGACCCAGTACTTC
. TRBJ1-1 . TRBV30 CAWSVMAEAFF TGTGCCTGGAGTGTGATGGCTGAAGCTTTCTTT
. TRBJ2-1 . TRBV5-1 CASRPRGTGSGEQFF TGCGCCAGCAGGCCCAGGGGAACCGGTTCGGGGGAGCAGTTCTTC
TRBD1 TRBJ1-2 few TRBV30 CAWSLGQGAYYGYTF TGTGCCTGGAGTCTCGGACAGGGGGCTTACTATGGCTACACCTTC
. TRBJ1-2 . TRBV4-1 CASRLRTVSNYGYTF TGCGCCAGCAGGCTTCGGACAGTATCTAACTATGGCTACACCTTC
TRBD2 TRBJ2-1 . TRBV9 CASSDLAGLYNEQFF TGTGCCAGCAGCGACCTAGCGGGGCTCTACAATGAGCAGTTCTTC
. TRBJ2-7 . TRBV18 CASSPNGNYEQYF TGTGCCAGCTCACCCAACGGGAACTACGAGCAGTACTTC
. TRBJ1-2 . TRBV27 CASSSLSGYGYTF TGTGCCAGCAGTTCCCTCTCCGGCTATGGCTACACCTTC
TRBD1 TRBJ2-5 few TRBV11-3 CASSLGRGGPETQYF TGTGCCAGCAGCTTAGGTCGAGGGGGCCCAGAGACCCAGTACTTC
. TRBJ2-5 . TRBV2 CASSDGGWGEETQYF TGTGCCAGCAGTGACGGTGGGTGGGGTGAAGAGACCCAGTACTTC